What follows describes a single TCR beta chain. Original handling: For nucleated cells, counts were estimated from reference gene primer amplification. The repertoire was sequenced with immunoSEQ multiplex PCR; TCRdb's copy has only in-frame clones and lacks some. D and trimming were read from the DNA, whereas the V and J calls and clone size are those reported in that table. The table records under 200,000 clones, roughly 90% of them present only once. The V gene's germline CDR1 is SGHDT and CDR2 YYEEEE. The junction had 2 bases not matched to a gene; V was cut back by 0 bases and J by 6 bases. This CDR3 has 15 amino acids. This sample stems from a study of blood T cell repertoires in COVID-19. Study in general: Italy, Spain and the United States were the sources of the convalescent and acute COVID-19 samples. T cells, B-cell-depleted T cells, or PBMCs provided the cDNA or gDNA that served as material.

Input material: PBMCs or T cells enriched from blood (not recorded which). This chain uses TRBV5-6 with TRBJ1-5, with 11 nucleotides matching TRBD1. The TCR sequence derives from a woman aged 18-30 years who had recovered from COVID-19. The CDR3 DNA is TGTGCCAGCAGCTTGGGGACAGGGGGCGGTCAGCCCCAGCATTTT. Protein product: CASSLGTGGGQPQHF.